The sequence of this TCR beta chain was determined in a study of blood T cell repertoires in COVID-19. Study information: COVID-19 samples, acute and convalescent, were from the United States, Italy and Spain. T cells, B-cell-depleted T cells, or PBMCs provided the cDNA or gDNA that served as material.

The CDR3 is 15 amino acids. V lost 5 bases to trimming and J lost 3 bases, with 16 bases between them. Germline-derived CDR1 and CDR2 are SGHVS and FQNEAQ. Authors' analysis steps: Amplified reference gene primers provided the basis for estimating nucleated cell counts. Method: immunoSEQ multiplex PCR; TCRdb's copy keeps in-frame clones and lacks some. The V and J calls and clone size were taken over from that table, and D and trimming were inferred from the DNA. The profile shows 25,000 to 30,000 clones, around 89% of them singletons. The TCR sequence derives from a human donor in a cohort sampled during active COVID-19. V is TRBV7-8 and J is TRBJ2-5, with a weak D call TRBD1 (6 bases). Sequenced material: peripheral blood. This CDR3 reads CASSPQEDSEETQYF. CDR3 DNA sequence: TGTGCCAGCAGCCCCCAAGAGGACAGCGAAGAGACCCAGTACTTC.